Here is one T cell receptor (beta chain) with its context. The CDR3 sequence is 13 residues long. V lost 2 bases and J lost 10; bases outside the gene matches: 4. Germline V CDR1 and CDR2: SGDLS, YYNGEE. The record originates from a study of blood T cell repertoires in COVID-19. Study as a whole: Samples representing acute and convalescent COVID-19 were sourced from the United States, Italy and Spain. T cells, B-cell-depleted T cells, or PBMCs provided the cDNA or gDNA that served as material.

TCRdb keeps only in-frame clones here, not all; method: immunoSEQ multiplex PCR. The sample lists about 190,000 clones, roughly 80% seen once, with around 15% in the top ten. The source of this sequence is a man in his sixties with active or convalescent COVID-19. Sequencing input: peripheral blood. The chain couples TRBV9 to TRBJ1-4; 8 bases agree with TRBD1. The CDR3 sequence: CASSVGQGGKLFF. In DNA, the CDR3 is TGTGCCAGCAGCGTCGGACAGGGAGGAAAACTGTTTTTT. Full variable domain (outside the CDR3, taken from reference TRBV9 and TRBJ1-4): DSGVTQTPKHLITATGQRVTLRCSPRSGDLSVYWYQQSLDQGLQFLIQYYNGEERAKGNILERFSAQQFPDLHSELNLSSLELGDSALYFCASSVGQGGKLFFGSGTQLSVL.